This entry describes one T cell receptor (beta chain). This clonotype showed up many times. Its antigen is unknown. Base qualities were left out, and no much larger clone turns up one base away. The sample belongs to a study of CD8 T cells in ankylosing spondylitis (dated by TCRdb to 2015 to 2018). Background for the entire study: T cell receptor beta repertoires were profiled in healthy donors and ankylosing spondylitis patients so that disease-linked TCR variants could be found. The whole study cohort included some 100 healthy donors and around 25 ankylosing spondylitis patients. Peripheral blood was sampled, and synovial fluid was also collected from ankylosing spondylitis patients. Study-wide conclusions, independent of this receptor: The disease-linked clones showed a CD8+ phenotype and occurred at relatively low frequencies in peripheral blood. Some motif variants had previously been reported in the synovial fluid and blood of reactive arthritis patients, which suggests shared mechanisms of disease initiation. A TCR beta motif of seven or eight highly homologous amino acid variants appeared characteristic of blood from ankylosing spondylitis patients. The disease-linked clones were reported to be significantly enriched in matched synovial fluid samples from ankylosing spondylitis patients.

Sequencing took place on an Illumina HiSeq 2500. Quantitative 5'-RACE with molecular barcodes was the method used to prepare the TCR beta libraries. As for how the authors treated the data: A new computational method based on a probabilistic model of VDJ rearrangement was used to identify disease-linked TCR variants. TCRdb took the public reads, trimmed them with fastp at Q25, ran MiXCR for clone calling and kept in-frame beta chains. Identical CDR3 proteins give one entry, which carries the most common genes and DNA. TCRdb's processing, not the study's, gives the V and J calls here. For this sample the table gives 200,000 or so distinct CDR3 sequences, of which around a sixth were detected only once. The biggest ten clones account for 3.5% to 5% of the sample. Clipping removes 6 bases from V and 11 bases from J, with 8 as the unmatched junction base count. The CDR3 holds 12 amino acids from the cysteine to the phenylalanine. The retained sequence is limited to the CDR3, 36 bases, with the frame set at the first base. Sequences ENHRY (CDR1) and SYGVKD (CDR2) are obtained from the germline V gene.

The sequence came from a male donor aged 10 to 30 with ankylosing spondylitis or in good health (not recorded which). Donor details come from another sample of the same person, matched by shared clones. The rearrangement joined TRBV10-3 to TRBJ1-1; the junction holds 8 bases that match TRBD1. Material: blood, either unsorted or a sorted T cell fraction (not recorded which). DNA sequence: TGTGCCATCAGGGATCCAGGGGGCGAGGCTTTCTTT. Its translation is CAIRDPGGEAFF.